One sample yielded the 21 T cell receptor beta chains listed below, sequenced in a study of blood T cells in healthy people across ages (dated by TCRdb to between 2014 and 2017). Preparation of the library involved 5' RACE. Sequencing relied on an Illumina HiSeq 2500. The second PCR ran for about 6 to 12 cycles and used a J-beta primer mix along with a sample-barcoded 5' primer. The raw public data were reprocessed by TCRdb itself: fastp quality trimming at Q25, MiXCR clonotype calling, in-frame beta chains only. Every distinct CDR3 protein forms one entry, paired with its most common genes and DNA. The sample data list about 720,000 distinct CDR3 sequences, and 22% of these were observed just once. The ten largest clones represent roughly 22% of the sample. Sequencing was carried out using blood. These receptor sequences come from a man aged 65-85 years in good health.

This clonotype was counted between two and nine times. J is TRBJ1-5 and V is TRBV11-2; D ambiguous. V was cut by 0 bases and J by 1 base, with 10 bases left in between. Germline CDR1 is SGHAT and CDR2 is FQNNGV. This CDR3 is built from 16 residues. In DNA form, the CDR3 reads TGTGCCAGCAGCTTAGAGCCGGGGAGGAGCAATCAGCCCCAGCATTTT. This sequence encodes CASSLEPGRSNQPQHF.

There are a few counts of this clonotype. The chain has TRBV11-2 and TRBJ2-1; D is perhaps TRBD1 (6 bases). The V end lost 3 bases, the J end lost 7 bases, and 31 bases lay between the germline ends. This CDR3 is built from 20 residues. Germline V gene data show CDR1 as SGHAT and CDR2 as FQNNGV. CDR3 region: CASSLPDFSGTGISLNEQFF. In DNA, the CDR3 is TGTGCCAGCAGCTTGCCAGACTTTTCGGGTACAGGGATTTCGTTAAATGAGCAGTTCTTC.

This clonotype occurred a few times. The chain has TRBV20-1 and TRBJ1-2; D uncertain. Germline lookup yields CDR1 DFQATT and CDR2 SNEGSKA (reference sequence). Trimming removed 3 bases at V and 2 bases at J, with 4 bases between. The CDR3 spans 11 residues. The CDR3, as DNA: TGCAGTGCTAGCCAAAACTATGGCTACACCTTC. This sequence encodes CSASQNYGYTF.

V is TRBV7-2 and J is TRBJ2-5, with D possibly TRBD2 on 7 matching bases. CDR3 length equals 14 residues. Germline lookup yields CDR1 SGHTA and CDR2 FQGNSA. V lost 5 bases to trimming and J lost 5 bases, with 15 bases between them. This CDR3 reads CASSLAQGGETQYF. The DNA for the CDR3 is TGTGCCAGCAGCCTGGCACAGGGAGGGGAGACCCAGTACTTC.

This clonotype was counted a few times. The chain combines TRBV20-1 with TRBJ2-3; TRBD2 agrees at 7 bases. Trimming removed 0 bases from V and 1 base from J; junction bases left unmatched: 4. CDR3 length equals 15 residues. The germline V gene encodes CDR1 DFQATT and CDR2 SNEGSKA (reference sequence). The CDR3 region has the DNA TGCAGTGCTAGAGATCTTACTAGCGGCACAGATACGCAGTATTTT. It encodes CSARDLTSGTDTQYF.

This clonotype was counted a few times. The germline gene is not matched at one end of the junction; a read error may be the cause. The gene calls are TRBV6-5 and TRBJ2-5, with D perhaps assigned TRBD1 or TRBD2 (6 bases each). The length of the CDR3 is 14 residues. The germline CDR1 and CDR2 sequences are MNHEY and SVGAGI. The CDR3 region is CASSYAVQGGTRYF. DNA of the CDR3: TGTGCCAGCAGTTACGCCGTACAGGGAGGTACCCGGTACTTC.

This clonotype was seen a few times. Here the CDR3 DNA reads TGTGCCAGCAGTGAACCCTCCTGGACAGCAGCTCGGGGCTACACCTTC. This gives the protein CASSEPSWTAARGYTF. This sequence joins TRBV25-1 and TRBJ1-2; possible D gene TRBD1, 6 bases. V lost 2 bases and J 8 bases, leaving 21 bases between the germline ends. This CDR3 has 16 amino acids. Germline lookup yields CDR1 MGHDK and CDR2 SYGVNS.

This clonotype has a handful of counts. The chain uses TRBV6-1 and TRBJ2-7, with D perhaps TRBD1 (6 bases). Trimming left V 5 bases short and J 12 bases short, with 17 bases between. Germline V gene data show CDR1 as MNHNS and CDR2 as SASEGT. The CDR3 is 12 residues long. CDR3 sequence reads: CASSRTGSRWYF. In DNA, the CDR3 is TGTGCCAGCAGTAGAACAGGGTCACGGTGGTACTTC.

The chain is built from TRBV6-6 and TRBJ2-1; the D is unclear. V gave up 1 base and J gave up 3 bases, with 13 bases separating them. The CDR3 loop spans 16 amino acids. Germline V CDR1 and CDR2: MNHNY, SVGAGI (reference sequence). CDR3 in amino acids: CASSYLPWGIYNEQFF. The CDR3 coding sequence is TGTGCCAGCAGTTACTTGCCTTGGGGAATCTACAATGAGCAGTTCTTC.

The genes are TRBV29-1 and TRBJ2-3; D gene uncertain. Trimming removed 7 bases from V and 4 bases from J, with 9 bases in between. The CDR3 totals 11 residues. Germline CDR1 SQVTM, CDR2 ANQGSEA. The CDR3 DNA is TGCAGCGCCGGTATGGCAGATACGCAGTATTTT. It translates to CSAGMADTQYF.

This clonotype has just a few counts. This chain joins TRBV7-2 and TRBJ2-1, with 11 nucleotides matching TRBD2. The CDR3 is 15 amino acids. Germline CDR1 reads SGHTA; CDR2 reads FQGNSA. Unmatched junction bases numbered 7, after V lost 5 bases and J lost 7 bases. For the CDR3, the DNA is TGTGCCAGCAGCCCCATAGCGGGAGGGCCTAATGAGCAGTTCTTC. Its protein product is CASSPIAGGPNEQFF.

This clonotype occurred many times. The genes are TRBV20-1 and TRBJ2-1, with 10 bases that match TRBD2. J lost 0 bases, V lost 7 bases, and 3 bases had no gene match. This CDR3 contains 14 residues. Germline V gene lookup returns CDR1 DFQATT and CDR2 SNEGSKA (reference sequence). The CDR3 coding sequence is TGCAGTGGGCTAGCGGGGGCCTCCTACAATGAGCAGTTCTTC. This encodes CSGLAGASYNEQFF.

CDR3 protein: CASAYKPGISAFF. Here the CDR3 DNA reads TGTGCCAGCGCCTATAAACCGGGCATTTCTGCTTTCTTT. This chain joins TRBV6-5 and TRBJ1-1; unclear D gene. V shed 8 bases and J shed 11 bases, with 21 bases lying between them. Germline CDR1 and CDR2: MNHEY and SVGAGI. The length of the CDR3 is 13 residues.

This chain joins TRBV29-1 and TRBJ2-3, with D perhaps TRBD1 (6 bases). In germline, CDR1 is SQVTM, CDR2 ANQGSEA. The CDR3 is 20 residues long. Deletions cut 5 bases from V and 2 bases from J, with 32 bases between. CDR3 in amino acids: CSVFLLRPSDKGHPTDTQYF. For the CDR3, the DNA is TGCAGCGTTTTTCTCCTTAGGCCGTCTGATAAGGGACATCCCACAGATACGCAGTATTTT.

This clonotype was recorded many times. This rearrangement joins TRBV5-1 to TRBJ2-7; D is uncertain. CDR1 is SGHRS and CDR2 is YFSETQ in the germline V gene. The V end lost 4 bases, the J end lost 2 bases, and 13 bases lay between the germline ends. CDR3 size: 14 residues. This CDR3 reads CASSQDPITYEQYF. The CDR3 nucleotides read TGCGCCAGCAGCCAGGACCCCATAACCTACGAGCAGTACTTC. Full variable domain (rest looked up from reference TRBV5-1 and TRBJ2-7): KAGVTQTPRYLIKTRGQQVTLSCSPISGHRSVSWYQQTPGQGLQFLFEYFSETQRNKGNFPGRFSGRQFSNSRSEMNVSTLELGDSALYLCASSQDPITYEQYFGPGTRLTVT.

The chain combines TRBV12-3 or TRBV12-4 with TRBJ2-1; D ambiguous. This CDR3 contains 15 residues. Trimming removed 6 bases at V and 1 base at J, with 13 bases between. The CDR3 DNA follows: TGTGCCAGCAGCCCCGAGGCGGAATCCTACAATGAGCAGTTCTTC. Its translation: CASSPEAESYNEQFF.

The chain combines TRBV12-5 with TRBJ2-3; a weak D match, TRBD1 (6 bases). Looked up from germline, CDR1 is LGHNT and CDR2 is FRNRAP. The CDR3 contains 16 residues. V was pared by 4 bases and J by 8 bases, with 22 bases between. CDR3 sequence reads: CASGSRGSSPGRTQYF. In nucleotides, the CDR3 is TGTGCTAGTGGTTCGAGGGGGTCCAGTCCCGGGCGTACGCAGTATTTT.

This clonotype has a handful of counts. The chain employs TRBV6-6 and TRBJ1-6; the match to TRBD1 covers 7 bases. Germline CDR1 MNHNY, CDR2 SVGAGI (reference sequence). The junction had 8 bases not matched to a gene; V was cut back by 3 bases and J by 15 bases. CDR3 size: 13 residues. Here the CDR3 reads CASSYSDRAGLHF. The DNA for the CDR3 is TGTGCCAGCAGTTATTCTGACAGGGCCGGCCTCCACTTT.

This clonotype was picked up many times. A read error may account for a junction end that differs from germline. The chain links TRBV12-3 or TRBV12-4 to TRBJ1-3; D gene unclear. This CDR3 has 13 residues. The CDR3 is CASSLASGNTIYF. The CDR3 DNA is TGTGCCAGCAGCTTAGCGTCTGGAAACACCATATATTTT.

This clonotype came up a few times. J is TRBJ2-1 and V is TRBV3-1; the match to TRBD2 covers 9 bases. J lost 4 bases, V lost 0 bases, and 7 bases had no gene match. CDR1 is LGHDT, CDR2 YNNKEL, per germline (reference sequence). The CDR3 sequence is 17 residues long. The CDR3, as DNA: TGTGCCAGCAGCCAAGATGAAGGACTAGCGTTGTACAATGAGCAGTTCTTC. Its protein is CASSQDEGLALYNEQFF.

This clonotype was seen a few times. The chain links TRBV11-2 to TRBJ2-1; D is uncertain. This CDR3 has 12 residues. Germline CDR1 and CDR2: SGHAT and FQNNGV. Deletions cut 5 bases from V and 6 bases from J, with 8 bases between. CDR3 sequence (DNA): TGTGCCAGCAGCCCCGGCGCCAATGAGCAGTTCTTC. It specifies CASSPGANEQFF. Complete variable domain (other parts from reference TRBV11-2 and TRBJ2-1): EAGVAQSPRYKIIEKRQSVAFWCNPISGHATLYWYQQILGQGPKLLIQFQNNGVVDDSQLPKDRFSAERLKGVDSTLKIQPAKLEDSAVYLCASSPGANEQFFGPGTRLTVL.